In its sample, the clone carrying this TCR beta chain was seen once. This sample was taken from a study of blood T cell repertoires in COVID-19. Study details: Spain, Italy and the United States supplied samples that represented acute and convalescent COVID-19. Sources were T cells, B-cell-depleted T cells, or PBMCs; the material itself was cDNA or gDNA.

Original methodology: Reference gene primer amplification gave estimated nucleated cell counts. The assay was immunoSEQ multiplex PCR, and TCRdb's table has in-frame clones only and misses some. That table gives V, J and clone size, and the DNA gave D and trimming. This sample carries a few hundred thousand clones, about 85% of them seen once, and the ten largest clones take approximately 3.6%. Deletions cut 5 bases from V and 4 bases from J, with 13 bases between. The CDR3 totals 14 residues. Germline lookup yields CDR1 KGHDR and CDR2 SFDVKD. This sequence originates from a woman aged 18-35 years with acute or convalescent COVID-19. This chain uses TRBV24-1 with TRBJ1-2; possibly TRBD1 for D (6 bases). The sample taken for sequencing was peripheral blood. The CDR3, as DNA: TGTGCCACCAGTGGTCCAGGGGAAGGCTATGGCTACACCTTC. Protein sequence: CATSGPGEGYGYTF.